The rows below give T cell receptor beta chains drawn from one sample of a study of T cells of healthy individuals. In TCRdb, the 5' RACE reads were re-called with MiXCR into one record per CDR3 protein. The table shows 45,000 to 60,000 distinct CDR3 sequences, with about 15% occurring only once. The receptors originated from a human donor in good health. CDR3s include the opening cysteine and the closing phenylalanine or tryptophan. The order of the fields is D gene, clone size, V gene, J gene, CDR3 protein, CDR3 DNA. D genes are given only for firm matches. Only part of the rows carry a size: once, few, many, or a class if the clone is expanded.

D: TRBD2
size: many
V: TRBV5-1
J: TRBJ2-2
CDR3: CASSLEGLANGELFF
DNA: TGCGCCAGCAGCTTGGAGGGACTAGCCAACGGGGAGCTGTTTTTT

D: TRBD1
size: many
V: TRBV7-9
J: TRBJ1-4
CDR3: CASSSGTGVVEKLFF
DNA: TGTGCCAGCAGCTCCGGGACAGGGGTTGTGGAAAAACTGTTTTTT

D: TRBD2
size: many
V: TRBV12-3/TRBV12-4
J: TRBJ2-5
CDR3: CASSFGLAGNAETQYF
DNA: TGTGCCAGCAGTTTCGGACTAGCGGGAAATGCGGAGACCCAGTACTTC

D: TRBD1
size: few
V: TRBV11-1
J: TRBJ2-2
CDR3: CASSRTGPTGELFF
DNA: TGTGCCAGCAGCCGGACAGGCCCCACCGGGGAGCTGTTTTTT

D: TRBD1
size: .
V: TRBV3-1
J: TRBJ2-6
CDR3: CASGGQVSGANVLTF
DNA: TGTGCCAGCGGGGGACAGGTCTCTGGGGCCAACGTCCTGACTTTC

D: TRBD1
size: many
V: TRBV25-1
J: TRBJ1-3
CDR3: CASSDSPDRGLDF
DNA: TGTGCCAGCAGCGACTCCCCGGACAGGGGGTTGGATTTT

D: TRBD2
size: many
V: TRBV20-1
J: TRBJ2-7
CDR3: CSAPGLAASHEQYF
DNA: TGCAGTGCTCCCGGACTAGCGGCCTCCCACGAGCAGTACTTC

D: .
size: .
V: TRBV5-6
J: TRBJ2-5
CDR3: CASSLVGEETQYF
DNA: TGTGCCAGCAGCTTAGTAGGGGAAGAGACCCAGTACTTC

D: TRBD1
size: few
V: TRBV7-9
J: TRBJ2-5
CDR3: CASSLIGTGGGETQYF
DNA: TGTGCCAGCAGCTTAATCGGGACAGGGGGCGGAGAGACCCAGTACTTC

D: .
size: many
V: TRBV6-4
J: TRBJ2-1
CDR3: CASSLGGGRSYNEQFF
DNA: TGTGCCAGCAGTCTAGGAGGTGGACGGTCCTACAATGAGCAGTTCTTC

D: .
size: .
V: TRBV7-8
J: TRBJ1-3
CDR3: CASSLEDDRGNTIYF
DNA: TGTGCCAGCAGCTTAGAAGACGACAGGGGAAACACCATATATTTT

D: TRBD1
size: many
V: TRBV23-1
J: TRBJ1-4
CDR3: CASSPRKKDRGNEKLFF
DNA: TGCGCCAGCAGTCCGAGAAAAAAAGACAGGGGGAATGAAAAACTGTTTTTT

D: .
size: .
V: TRBV5-1
J: TRBJ2-7
CDR3: CASSLDRVGEQYF
DNA: TGCGCCAGCAGCTTGGACAGGGTGGGAGAGCAGTACTTC

D: .
size: .
V: TRBV7-9
J: TRBJ1-2
CDR3: CASTVGQTNYGYTF
DNA: TGTGCCAGCACCGTTGGGCAGACTAACTATGGCTACACCTTC

D: TRBD1
size: many
V: TRBV7-2
J: TRBJ2-7
CDR3: CASSSDRGFYEQYF
DNA: TGTGCCAGCAGCTCTGACAGGGGCTTCTACGAGCAGTACTTC

D: .
size: .
V: TRBV3-1
J: TRBJ2-3
CDR3: CASSQDSPGELGGTDTQYF
DNA: TGTGCCAGCAGCCAAGATTCTCCGGGGGAGCTTGGGGGCACAGATACGCAGTATTTT

D: .
size: few
V: TRBV7-9
J: TRBJ2-6
CDR3: CASGTPSGANVLTF
DNA: TGTGCCAGCGGGACCCCCTCTGGGGCCAACGTCCTGACTTTC

D: .
size: few
V: TRBV7-2
J: TRBJ1-4
CDR3: CASSLTQTNEKLFF
DNA: TGTGCCAGCAGCTTAACACAGACAAATGAAAAACTGTTTTTT

D: .
size: .
V: TRBV7-3
J: TRBJ2-3
CDR3: CASSTRHRLTDTQYF
DNA: TGTGCCAGCAGCACCCGACACAGACTCACAGATACGCAGTATTTT

D: TRBD1
size: many
V: TRBV12-3/TRBV12-4
J: TRBJ1-1
CDR3: CASTYLGQGPDFF
DNA: TGTGCCAGCACCTACCTAGGACAGGGCCCCGATTTCTTT

D: TRBD1
size: few
V: TRBV5-1
J: TRBJ1-1
CDR3: CASSLTGQNTEAFF
DNA: TGCGCCAGCAGCCTGACAGGGCAGAACACTGAAGCTTTCTTT

D: .
size: .
V: TRBV7-2
J: TRBJ2-5
CDR3: CASSLQGSRGETQYF
DNA: TGTGCCAGCAGCTTACAAGGGTCCCGAGGGGAGACCCAGTACTTC

D: TRBD2
size: few
V: TRBV5-1
J: TRBJ2-3
CDR3: CASSSASGTWADTQYF
DNA: TGCGCCAGCAGCTCGGCTAGCGGGACGTGGGCAGATACGCAGTATTTT

D: TRBD1
size: many
V: TRBV23-1
J: TRBJ1-5
CDR3: CASSLFTTGTTGNQPQHF
DNA: TGCGCCAGCTCTTTGTTCACGACAGGGACCACGGGCAATCAGCCCCAGCATTTT

D: .
size: many
V: TRBV11-2
J: TRBJ2-3
CDR3: CASSLGGGTDTQYF
DNA: TGTGCCAGCAGCTTAGGCGGCGGCACAGATACGCAGTATTTT

D: .
size: .
V: TRBV5-1
J: TRBJ1-4
CDR3: CASSLEGTVDEKLFF
DNA: TGCGCCAGCAGCTTGGAGGGGACGGTGGATGAAAAACTGTTTTTT

D: TRBD2
size: many
V: TRBV25-1
J: TRBJ2-5
CDR3: CASKPSGGQETQYF
DNA: TGTGCCAGCAAGCCTAGCGGGGGGCAAGAGACCCAGTACTTC

D: .
size: .
V: TRBV29-1
J: TRBJ2-1
CDR3: CSVEGYNEQFF
DNA: TGCAGCGTTGAGGGCTACAATGAGCAGTTCTTC

D: .
size: .
V: TRBV7-9
J: TRBJ1-5
CDR3: CASSLDGWGQPQHF
DNA: TGTGCCAGCAGCTTAGATGGATGGGGTCAGCCCCAGCATTTT

D: .
size: few
V: TRBV4-1
J: TRBJ2-7
CDR3: CASSPNSRASYEQYF
DNA: TGCGCCAGCAGCCCGAATAGCCGGGCCTCCTACGAGCAGTACTTC

D: TRBD1
size: few
V: TRBV7-9
J: TRBJ2-5
CDR3: CASSLGGQGVQQETQYF
DNA: TGTGCCAGCAGCTTAGGAGGACAGGGGGTCCAACAAGAGACCCAGTACTTC

D: .
size: few
V: TRBV20-1
J: TRBJ1-1
CDR3: CSARGRTTSKNTEAFF
DNA: TGCAGTGCTAGAGGAAGGACAACCTCCAAGAACACTGAAGCTTTCTTT

D: TRBD2
size: many
V: TRBV3-1
J: TRBJ2-1
CDR3: CASSPFRSGNNEQFF
DNA: TGTGCCAGCAGCCCTTTTAGAAGCGGGAACAATGAGCAGTTCTTC

D: TRBD1
size: many
V: TRBV12-3/TRBV12-4
J: TRBJ2-4
CDR3: CASRGGTGSAKNIQYF
DNA: TGTGCCAGCAGGGGCGGGACAGGGAGTGCCAAAAACATTCAGTACTTC

D: .
size: many
V: TRBV13
J: TRBJ2-2
CDR3: CASSGQGSTGELFF
DNA: TGTGCCAGCAGTGGCCAGGGGAGCACCGGGGAGCTGTTTTTT

D: .
size: many
V: TRBV20-1
J: TRBJ2-7
CDR3: CSAARDFNSYEQYF
DNA: TGCAGTGCTGCCCGGGACTTCAACTCCTACGAGCAGTACTTC

D: .
size: .
V: TRBV6-2/TRBV6-3
J: TRBJ1-1
CDR3: CASSYSPEPNTEAFF
DNA: TGTGCCAGCAGTTACTCCCCAGAGCCGAACACTGAAGCTTTCTTT

D: .
size: few
V: TRBV27
J: TRBJ2-7
CDR3: CASSLEPSDGVYEQYF
DNA: TGTGCCAGCAGTTTAGAACCCAGCGATGGGGTCTACGAGCAGTACTTC

D: .
size: few
V: TRBV6-1
J: TRBJ2-5
CDR3: CASKPSVAETQYF
DNA: TGTGCCAGCAAACCCTCTGTAGCGGAGACCCAGTACTTC

D: .
size: .
V: TRBV29-1
J: TRBJ1-1
CDR3: CSGERTMNTEAFF
DNA: TGCAGCGGAGAAAGGACCATGAACACTGAAGCTTTCTTT

D: TRBD2
size: .
V: TRBV29-1
J: TRBJ2-1
CDR3: CSVPPRPTSGRPYNEQFF
DNA: TGCAGCGTGCCCCCACGGCCCACTAGCGGGAGGCCCTACAATGAGCAGTTCTTC

D: .
size: many
V: TRBV20-1
J: TRBJ1-1
CDR3: CSAENWPEAFF
DNA: TGCAGTGCAGAAAATTGGCCTGAAGCTTTCTTT

D: .
size: few
V: TRBV20-1
J: TRBJ2-2
CDR3: CSARQVPGELFF
DNA: TGCAGTGCTAGACAGGTGCCCGGGGAGCTGTTTTTT

D: .
size: many
V: TRBV4-1
J: TRBJ2-2
CDR3: CASSPQGVGPGTGELFF
DNA: TGCGCCAGCAGCCCACAAGGCGTGGGCCCCGGCACCGGGGAGCTGTTTTTT

D: .
size: many
V: TRBV9
J: TRBJ2-4
CDR3: CASSPYFSRGKNIQYF
DNA: TGTGCCAGCAGCCCCTATTTCTCCAGGGGCAAAAACATTCAGTACTTC

D: TRBD2
size: .
V: TRBV27
J: TRBJ2-1
CDR3: CASRTSGGSPYNEQFF
DNA: TGTGCCAGCAGGACTAGCGGGGGGTCCCCCTACAATGAGCAGTTCTTC